The clone carrying this T cell receptor beta chain showed up just a few times. Its antigen is still unknown. TCRdb re-derived calls from the 5' RACE reads in MiXCR, one entry per CDR3 protein. The data hold approximately 48,000 distinct CDR3 sequences, with approximately 6.6% observed a single time. This CDR3 comprises 17 residues. Germline CDR1 LGHDT, CDR2 YNNKEL (reference sequence). The V gene end was trimmed by 0 bases and the J gene end by 6 bases; junction bases not matched to a gene: 10. The data were taken from a study of T-cell memory formation after mild COVID-19. Whole-study context: TCR clusters were mostly confined to one donor each.

Study outcomes and limitations: Contracting CD4+ clones lay largely in CM and EM, with CD8+ ones residing in EMRA. Whether day 37 second-wave clones are SARS-CoV-2-specific was not confirmed. Pre-infection memory held some responding clones, suggesting pre-existing cross-reactive T cells responded.

The chain employs TRBV3-1 and TRBJ2-3, with TRBD1 identical over 9 bases. Sequenced sample: PBMCs or a T cell subset sorted from them (not recorded which). The TCR comes from a man aged 18 to 35 who had mild COVID-19 (a few samples of this study predate the infection). Cell type and time point are not known. The CDR3 DNA follows: TGTGCCAGCAGCCAAGATGCGTCGGGACAGGGATCCGATACGCAGTATTTT. The encoded protein is CASSQDASGQGSDTQYF.